This T cell receptor (beta chain) was sequenced for a study of cytomegalovirus exposure and HLA in healthy donors (dated by TCRdb to the late 2010s). About the study as a whole: The 700 or so repertoires of the first cohort and the roughly 110 validation repertoires were produced on the same platform, according to a later analysis. To predict cytomegalovirus infection status, the study combined high-throughput TCR immunosequencing, statistical association of individual TCRs with disease status, and machine learning. The study aimed to test whether signatures of past pathogen exposure could be identified by cataloging public T cell receptors. A separate validation cohort of more than 100 different subjects was used in addition to the roughly 670-subject first cohort. Overall study results and their limits: The validation cohort had no HLA typing available for a later analysis, so co-occurrence within that cohort was assessed over all 120 or so repertoires. Across donors, most TCR sequences were observed very rarely, whereas some public TCRs were present in many individuals. Cytomegalovirus status was reported to be diagnosed by the classifier with high specificity and sensitivity in both the original and validation cohorts. A few of the identified cytomegalovirus-associated TCR beta chains were confirmed in vitro to be specific for cytomegalovirus antigens. In a later analysis, TCRs clustered in the first cohort were found to also tend to co-occur in the approximately 110 validation repertoires, with 94% of cluster scores above 0. It was suggested by the authors that the approach could potentially be generalized to other disease states and immunological phenotypes. The study gave a list of some 150 TCR beta chains associated with cytomegalovirus.

With respect to this clone: The target of this receptor is not known. The record has no base qualities; no much larger clone is one base away.

The CDR1 and CDR2 encoded by the germline V gene are SNHLY and FYNNEI. From its cysteine to its phenylalanine, the CDR3 spans 13 amino acids. The only DNA kept is the CDR3, 39 bases in frame from the first base. At the junction V is shortened by 1 base and J by 6 bases, with 8 bases in between. The library was produced with the immunoSEQ multiplex PCR assay. As for the original processing: A statistical classification framework was built for diagnosing cytomegalovirus status from the catalog of TCR beta chain sequences. The table was pulled from immuneACCESS by TCRdb, which kept in-frame rearrangements only. Such tables lose some clones; where checked, under half of the loss comes from unresolved V genes, and the rest has no known cause. V and J calls and clone size are copied from that table; D and trimming were computed from the DNA. Within this sample are some 130,000 clones, with about 90% of them counted one time only. Less than 3.5% of the sample rests with the top ten.

The donors were included in the validation cohort of some 110 subjects, a group kept apart from the roughly 610-subject first cohort. The chain is encoded by TRBV2 joined to TRBJ2-3, and perhaps TRBD1 as D gene, on 6 matching bases. The source is a man aged 18 to 30 in good health and CMV-seronegative. The sequenced sample consisted of PBMCs. CDR3 sequence: CASSEERGDTQYF. Read as DNA, the sequence is TGTGCCAGCAGTGAAGAGAGGGGGGATACGCAGTATTTT. The CDR3 plus the reference TRBV2 and TRBJ2-3 genes for the other parts give the full variable domain: EPEVTQTPSHQVTQMGQEVILRCVPISNHLYFYWYRQILGQKVEFLVSFYNNEISEKSEIFDDQFSVERPDGSNFTLKIRSTKLEDSAMYFCASSEERGDTQYFGPGTRLTVL.